Listed below are T cell receptor beta chains from one sample, sequenced in a study of human T cells and chemical hapten exposure. TCRdb recomputed calls from the RACE reads with MiXCR, one row per CDR3 protein. The profile covers 180,000 or so distinct CDR3 sequences, with under 35% appearing a single time and just under 3% taken by the ten largest. The material was whole blood, obtained in connection with sensitization to the hapten diphenylcyclopropenone (DPC). Receptors originate from a woman in her thirties with alopecia areata. Some clones in this sample may be carry-over from other donors' samples. Each CDR3 is given with its conserved first and last residue. The D gene is left open where the match is weak. Where a row states a size, it is once, few, many or the class of an expanded clone; other rows omit it.

. TRBJ2-2 TRBV29-1 . TGCAGCGTCGGACAGAGAGTAAACACCGGGGAGCTGTTTTTT CSVGQRVNTGELFF
many TRBJ2-2 TRBV5-5 . TGTGCCAGCAGCTTTATAGTGGGGGGCACCGGGGAGCTGTTTTTT CASSFIVGGTGELFF
. TRBJ2-3 TRBV6-2/TRBV6-3 . TGTGCCAGCAGTTTTACAGGGACCCATACGCAGTATTTT CASSFTGTHTQYF
. TRBJ1-4 TRBV2 . TGTGCCAGCAGCCGGTTGAAAGAAAAACTGTTTTTT CASSRLKEKLFF
. TRBJ2-7 TRBV25-1 . TGTGCCAGCAGTGAGTCGGCCTACGAGCAGTACTTC CASSESAYEQYF
. TRBJ1-6 TRBV7-2 TRBD1 TGTGCCAGCAGCTTATTTACAGGGGGCCGTAATTCACCCCTCCACTTT CASSLFTGGRNSPLHF
. TRBJ2-2 TRBV2 . TGTGCCAGCGATTGGGCGGACGGGGAGCTGTTTTTT CASDWADGELFF
. TRBJ2-7 TRBV19 TRBD1 TGTGCCAGTAGGGCGACAGGGAGCAAGAACGAGCAGTACTTC CASRATGSKNEQYF
. TRBJ1-2 TRBV4-1 . TGCGCCAGCAGCCAAGACAGGTACTATGGCTACACCTTC CASSQDRYYGYTF
. TRBJ1-1 TRBV6-5 . TGTGCCAGCAGTTACACCGGGACTGCCGTGAGGGCTTTCTTT CASSYTGTAVRAFF
. TRBJ2-3 TRBV27 . TGTGCCAGCAGTACCCTCACAGATACGCAGTATTTT CASSTLTDTQYF
. TRBJ1-4 TRBV5-1 . TGCGCCAGCAGCTTGGTGTCCGAGGAAAAACTGTTTTTT CASSLVSEEKLFF
. TRBJ1-4 TRBV20-1 TRBD1 TGCAGTGCTAGAGATGGGGGACAGAATGAAAAACTGTTTTTT CSARDGGQNEKLFF
. TRBJ2-1 TRBV6-5 . TGTGCCAGCAGTTACTTAGGCGGAGAAGGTGAGCAGTTCTTC CASSYLGGEGEQFF
. TRBJ1-5 TRBV20-1 . TGCAGTGCTAGTTCGGGGGGCGCCAATCAGCCCCAGCATTTT CSASSGGANQPQHF
. TRBJ1-1 TRBV29-1 TRBD1 TGCAGCGCAGGACCGAGGACAGGTGAAGCTTTCTTT CSAGPRTGEAFF
. TRBJ1-1 TRBV3-1 . TGTGCCAGCAGCCAAGTCAGCCGTGGGGAAACTGAAGCTTTCTTT CASSQVSRGETEAFF
. TRBJ2-7 TRBV28 . TGTGCCAGCAGTTTGGGGGAGGCGCAGTACTTC CASSLGEAQYF
. TRBJ2-1 TRBV6-2/TRBV6-3 . TGTGCCAGCAGTTACCCGGAACCGTACAATGAGCAGTTCTTC CASSYPEPYNEQFF
. TRBJ2-7 TRBV6-5 TRBD2 TGTGCCAGCAGTCAAACTAGCGGAGGCTACGAACGGCAGTACTTC CASSQTSGGYERQYF
few TRBJ2-3 TRBV29-1 . TGCAGCGTTGTCCCGAAAACAGATACGCAGTATTTT CSVVPKTDTQYF
. TRBJ2-7 TRBV5-1 . TGCGCCAGCAGCTTGGGGAACAACTACGAGCAGTACTTC CASSLGNNYEQYF
once TRBJ2-7 TRBV29-1 TRBD1 TGCAGCGTTGGTGGTGGCAGGGGGCATTCCTACGAGCAGTACTTC CSVGGGRGHSYEQYF
. TRBJ2-1 TRBV3-1 . TGTGCCAGCAGCCCTCAGGGTACTCTTCTCTACAATGAGCAGTTCTTC CASSPQGTLLYNEQFF
few TRBJ1-1 TRBV9 . TGTGCCAGCAGCCCAAGAGGCCAGAACACTGAAGCTTTCTTT CASSPRGQNTEAFF
. TRBJ1-5 TRBV28 TRBD1 TGTGCCGGACGCGCGGGGACAGGGGTTACGAGTCCCCAGCATTTT CAGRAGTGVTSPQHF
few TRBJ2-1 TRBV10-3 . TGTGCCATCAGTCCCGGGACATTCCCAAGCTCCTACAATGAGCAGTTCTTC CAISPGTFPSSYNEQFF
. TRBJ1-6 TRBV3-1 . TGTGCCAGCAGCCCGTCAGAGAGGGAGTCACCCCTCCACTTT CASSPSERESPLHF
. TRBJ2-7 TRBV5-1 TRBD1 TGCGCCAGCAGTTTGGACAGGGGGTTTTTCGACGAGCAGTACTTC CASSLDRGFFDEQYF
. TRBJ2-3 TRBV12-3/TRBV12-4 . TGTGCCAGCAGCCCCGGACATTGGCAAGATACGCAGTATTTT CASSPGHWQDTQYF
few TRBJ2-1 TRBV3-1 TRBD2 TGTGCCAGCAGCCGACTTTCGACTAGCGGGAGGGGTAGTGAGCAGTTCTTC CASSRLSTSGRGSEQFF
. TRBJ2-1 TRBV7-9 . TGTGCCAGCTGCCATTGGGAGAGCTCCTACAATGAGCAGTTCTTC CASCHWESSYNEQFF
. TRBJ2-7 TRBV29-1 . TGCAGCGTTGTTATCGTACAGGGTGGTTACGAGCAGTACTTC CSVVIVQGGYEQYF
. TRBJ1-2 TRBV9 TRBD1 TGTGCCAGCAGCGTAGACAGGGGCGGATTAGGCTACACCTTC CASSVDRGGLGYTF
. TRBJ1-2 TRBV20-1 . TGCAGTGCTAGAGATACGACGGGGTCCTATGGCTACACCTTC CSARDTTGSYGYTF
. TRBJ2-7 TRBV5-5 . TGTGCCAGCAGCTTGGACATGAACGAGCAGTACTTC CASSLDMNEQYF
. TRBJ1-1 TRBV6-5 . TGTGCCAGCAGTTACGGGCGCAGGATTGGACCTGAAGCTTTCTTT CASSYGRRIGPEAFF
. TRBJ2-7 TRBV29-1 TRBD2 TGCAGCGTCACCTCGTGGACGGCTAGCGGGATTGGTCATTCCTACGAGCAGTACTTC CSVTSWTASGIGHSYEQYF
. TRBJ2-7 TRBV10-3 . TGTGCCATCAGTGACAGCGGAAGCCTCTCCTACGAGCAGTACTTC CAISDSGSLSYEQYF
. TRBJ2-5 TRBV6-2/TRBV6-3 . TGTGCCAGCAGAAAGAGGGGGGAGACCCAGTACTTC CASRKRGETQYF
many TRBJ2-1 TRBV11-2 . TGTGCCAGCAGCCTCGAACAAGGAGCTTACAATGAGCAGTTCTTC CASSLEQGAYNEQFF
. TRBJ1-1 TRBV28 TRBD1 TGTGCCAGCAGCCGTGACAGGGTCATGTTTGAAGCTTTCTTT CASSRDRVMFEAFF
. TRBJ2-7 TRBV7-9 . TGTGCCAGCAGTATCGGAGGGGGCGAGCAGTACTTC CASSIGGGEQYF
few TRBJ2-1 TRBV25-1 . TGTGCCAGCAGTGAAGCCGGCGGCTCCTACAATGAGCAGTTCTTC CASSEAGGSYNEQFF
. TRBJ1-1 TRBV10-3 . TGTGCCATCAGTGGCGGACAGATGAACACTGAAGCTTTCTTT CAISGGQMNTEAFF
. TRBJ2-3 TRBV27 . TGTGCCAGCAGTACCTTGTCAGGGGTCCCCACAGATACGCAGTATTTT CASSTLSGVPTDTQYF
many TRBJ1-5 TRBV7-2 . TGTGCCAGCAGCTTACAGGGGAATCAGCCCCAGCATTTT CASSLQGNQPQHF
. TRBJ2-3 TRBV4-2 . TGTGCCAGCAGCCAAGGGGGGGCTCGCGGGATTGACACAGATACGCAGTATTTT CASSQGGARGIDTDTQYF